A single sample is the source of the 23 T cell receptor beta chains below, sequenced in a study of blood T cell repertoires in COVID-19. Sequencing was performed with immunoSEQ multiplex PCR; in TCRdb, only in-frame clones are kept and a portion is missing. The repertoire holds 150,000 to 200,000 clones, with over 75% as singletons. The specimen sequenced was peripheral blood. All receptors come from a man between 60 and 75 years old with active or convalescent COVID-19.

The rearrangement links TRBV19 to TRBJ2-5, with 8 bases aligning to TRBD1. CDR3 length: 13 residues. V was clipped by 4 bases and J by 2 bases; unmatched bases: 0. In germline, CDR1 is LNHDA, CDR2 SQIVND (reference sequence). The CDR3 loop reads CASSRDRQETQYF. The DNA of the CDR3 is TGTGCCAGTAGTAGGGACAGGCAAGAGACCCAGTACTTC.

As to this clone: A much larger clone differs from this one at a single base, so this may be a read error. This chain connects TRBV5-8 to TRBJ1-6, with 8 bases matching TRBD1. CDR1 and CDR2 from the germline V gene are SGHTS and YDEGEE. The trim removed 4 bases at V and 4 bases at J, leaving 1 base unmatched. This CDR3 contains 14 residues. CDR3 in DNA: TGTGCCAGCAGCAGGACAGGGTATAATTCACCCCTCCACTTT. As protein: CASSRTGYNSPLHF.

CDR3 DNA: TGTGCCAGCAGTCTCCGCGGATCGGGAAACACCATATATTTT. Translation: CASSLRGSGNTIYF. The V and J genes are TRBV2 and TRBJ1-3, with unresolved D. V lost 5 bases, J lost 4 bases, and 12 bases lay in between. The CDR3 runs to 14 residues. Germline V gives CDR1 SNHLY, CDR2 FYNNEI. The whole variable domain, filled in from reference TRBV2 and TRBJ1-3, reads EPEVTQTPSHQVTQMGQEVILRCVPISNHLYFYWYRQILGQKVEFLVSFYNNEISEKSEIFDDQFSVERPDGSNFTLKIRSTKLEDSAMYFCASSLRGSGNTIYFGEGSWLTVV.

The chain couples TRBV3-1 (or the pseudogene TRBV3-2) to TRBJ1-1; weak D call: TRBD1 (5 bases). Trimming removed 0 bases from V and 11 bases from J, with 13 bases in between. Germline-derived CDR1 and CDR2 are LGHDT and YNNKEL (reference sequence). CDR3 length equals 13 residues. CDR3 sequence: CASSQDLPGHAFF. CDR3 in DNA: TGTGCCAGCAGCCAAGATCTACCAGGGCATGCTTTCTTT.

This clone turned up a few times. The CDR3 sequence: CASSPGGARSDTQYF. In DNA, the CDR3 is TGTGCCAGCAGCCCTGGAGGGGCGAGATCGGATACGCAGTATTTT. This chain joins TRBV7-9 and TRBJ2-3; maybe TRBD2 (6 bases). The CDR3 extends over 15 amino acids. Trimming took 5 bases from V and 6 from J, leaving 18 bases between them. Looked up from germline, CDR1 is SEHNR and CDR2 is FQNEAQ (reference sequence).

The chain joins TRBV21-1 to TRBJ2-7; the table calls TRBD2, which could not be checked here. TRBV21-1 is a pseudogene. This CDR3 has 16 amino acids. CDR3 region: CASSEASGGAPYEQYF. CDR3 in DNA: TGTGCCAGCAGCGAAGCTAGCGGGGGGGCCCCCTACGAGCAGTACTTC.

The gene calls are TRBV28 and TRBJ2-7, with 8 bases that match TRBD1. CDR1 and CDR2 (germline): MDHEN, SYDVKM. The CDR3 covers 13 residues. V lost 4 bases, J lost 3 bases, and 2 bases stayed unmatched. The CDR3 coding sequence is TGTGCCAGCAGTTCGGGACAGGTCTACGAGCAGTACTTC. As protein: CASSSGQVYEQYF.

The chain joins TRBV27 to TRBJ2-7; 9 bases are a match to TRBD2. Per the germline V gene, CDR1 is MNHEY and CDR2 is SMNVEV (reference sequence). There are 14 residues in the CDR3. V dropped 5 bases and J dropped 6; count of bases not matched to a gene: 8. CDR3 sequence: CASSRDSGSSEQYF. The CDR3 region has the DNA TGTGCCAGCAGTCGGGATAGCGGGAGTTCCGAGCAGTACTTC.

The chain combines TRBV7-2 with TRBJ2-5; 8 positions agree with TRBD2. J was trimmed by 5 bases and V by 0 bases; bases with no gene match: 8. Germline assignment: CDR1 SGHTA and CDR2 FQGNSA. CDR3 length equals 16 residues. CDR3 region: CASSLAQLAGVETQYF. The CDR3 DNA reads TGTGCCAGCAGCTTAGCGCAGCTAGCGGGCGTGGAGACCCAGTACTTC.

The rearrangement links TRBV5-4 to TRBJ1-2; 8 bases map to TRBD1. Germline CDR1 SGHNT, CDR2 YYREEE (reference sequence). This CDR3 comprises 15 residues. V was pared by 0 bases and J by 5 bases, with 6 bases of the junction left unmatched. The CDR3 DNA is TGTGCCAGCAGCTTGGCGGGGCGACAGGGGTATGGCTACACCTTC. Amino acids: CASSLAGRQGYGYTF.

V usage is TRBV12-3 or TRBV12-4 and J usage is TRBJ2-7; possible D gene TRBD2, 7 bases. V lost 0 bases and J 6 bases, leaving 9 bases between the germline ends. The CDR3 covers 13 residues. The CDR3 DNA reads TGTGCCAGCAGTTTAGCGGGGGGGCGCGAGCAGTACTTC. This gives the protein CASSLAGGREQYF.

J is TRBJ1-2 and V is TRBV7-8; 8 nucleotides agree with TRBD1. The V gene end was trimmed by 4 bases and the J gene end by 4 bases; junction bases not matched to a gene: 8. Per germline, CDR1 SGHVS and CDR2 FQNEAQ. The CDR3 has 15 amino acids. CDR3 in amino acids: CASSSTGGESYGYTF. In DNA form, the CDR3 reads TGTGCCAGCAGCTCCACAGGGGGGGAATCCTATGGCTACACCTTC.

DNA of the CDR3: TGTGCCAGCAGTGTAGAGGTCTCCTACGAGCAGTACTTC. Its protein product is CASSVEVSYEQYF. The chain joins TRBV2 to TRBJ2-7; D not certain. Germline values: CDR1 SNHLY, CDR2 FYNNEI. V was trimmed by 4 bases and J by 0 bases, leaving 7 bases between them. This CDR3 has 13 residues.

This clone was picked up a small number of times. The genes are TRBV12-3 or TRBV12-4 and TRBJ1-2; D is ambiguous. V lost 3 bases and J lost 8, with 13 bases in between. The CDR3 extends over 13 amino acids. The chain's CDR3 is CASSFPRGNGYTF. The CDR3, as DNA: TGTGCCAGCAGTTTTCCCCGGGGTAACGGCTACACCTTC.

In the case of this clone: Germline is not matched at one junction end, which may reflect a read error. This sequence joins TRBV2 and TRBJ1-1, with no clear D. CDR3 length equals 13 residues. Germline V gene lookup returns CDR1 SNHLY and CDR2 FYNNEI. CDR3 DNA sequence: TGTGCCAGCACTGAATTGGGGAGTTTTGGAGCTTTCTTT. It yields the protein CASTELGSFGAFF.

The CDR3 region has the DNA TGTGCCAGCTCACTTTCCCCGGGACAGGGTATCTATGGCTACACCTTC. It is translated as CASSLSPGQGIYGYTF. The J gene is TRBJ1-2, the V gene TRBV18, with 9 bases aligning to TRBD1. After removal of 4 bases from V and 4 bases from J, the junction contained 10 bases not matched to a gene. This CDR3 is built from 16 residues. The germline gives CDR1 KGHSH, CDR2 LQKENI.

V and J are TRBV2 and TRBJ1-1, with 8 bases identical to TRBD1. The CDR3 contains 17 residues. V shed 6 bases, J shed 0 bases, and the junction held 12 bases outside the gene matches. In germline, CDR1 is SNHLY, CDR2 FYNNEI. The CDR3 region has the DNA TGTGCCAGCAGGATGGACAGGGATTGGGCGATGAACACTGAAGCTTTCTTT. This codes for CASRMDRDWAMNTEAFF.

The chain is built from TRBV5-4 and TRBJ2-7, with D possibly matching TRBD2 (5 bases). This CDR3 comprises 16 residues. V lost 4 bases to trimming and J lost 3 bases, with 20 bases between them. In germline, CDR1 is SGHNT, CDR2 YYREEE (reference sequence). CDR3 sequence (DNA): TGTGCCAGCAGCGTACATCACTCGCAAGGAGGCTACGAGCAGTACTTC. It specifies CASSVHHSQGGYEQYF.

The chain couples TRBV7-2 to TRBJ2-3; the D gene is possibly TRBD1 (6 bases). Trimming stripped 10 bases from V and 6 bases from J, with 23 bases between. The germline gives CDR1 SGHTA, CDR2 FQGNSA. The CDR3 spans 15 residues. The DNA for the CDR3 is TGTGCCACCGCACAGGGCCTACAATCCGCGGATACGCAGTATTTT. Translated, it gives CATAQGLQSADTQYF.

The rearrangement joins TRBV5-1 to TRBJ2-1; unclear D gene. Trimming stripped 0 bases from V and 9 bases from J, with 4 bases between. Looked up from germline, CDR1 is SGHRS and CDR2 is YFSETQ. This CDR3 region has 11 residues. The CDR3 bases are TGCGCCAGCAGCTTGGCGGGTGAGCAGTTCTTC. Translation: CASSLAGEQFF.

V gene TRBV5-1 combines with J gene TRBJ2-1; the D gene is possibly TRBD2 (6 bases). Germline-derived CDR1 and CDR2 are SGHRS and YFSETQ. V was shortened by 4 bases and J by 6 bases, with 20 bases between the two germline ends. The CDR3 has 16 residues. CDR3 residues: CASSPLISTSRNEQFF. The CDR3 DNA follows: TGCGCCAGCAGCCCGTTAATATCGACTAGTCGCAATGAGCAGTTCTTC.

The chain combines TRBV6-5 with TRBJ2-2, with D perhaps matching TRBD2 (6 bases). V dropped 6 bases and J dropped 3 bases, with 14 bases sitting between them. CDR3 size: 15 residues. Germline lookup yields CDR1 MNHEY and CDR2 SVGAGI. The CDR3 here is CASREEGRYTGELFF. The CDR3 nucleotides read TGTGCCAGCAGGGAGGAGGGGCGCTACACCGGGGAGCTGTTTTTT.

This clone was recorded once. The CDR3 DNA follows: TGTGCCAGCAGTCGGCCTAGCGCGAACTACGAGCAGTACTTC. Translating gives CASSRPSANYEQYF. This rearrangement joins TRBV6-5 to TRBJ2-7, with a weak D call TRBD2 (6 bases). The V and J ends lost 5 bases and 3 bases respectively, with 14 bases between them. The CDR3 totals 14 residues. The V gene's germline CDR1 is MNHEY and CDR2 SVGAGI.